This TCR beta chain was obtained from a study of tumor T cells in aggressive B-cell lymphoma. Assay: immunoSEQ multiplex PCR; the TCRdb copy retains only in-frame clones and omits some. The sample has some 3,500 clones, 92% seen once; the top ten hold 6% to 7.5%. In this sample, this clone turned up once. Germline trimming cut 5 bases from V and 2 bases from J; bases unmatched to any gene: 9. Germline assignment: CDR1 LNHNV and CDR2 YYDKDF (reference sequence). There are 16 residues in the CDR3. The receptor was derived from an adult with diffuse large B cell lymphoma. Specimen: tumor tissue. The rearrangement uses TRBV15 and TRBJ1-5; 7 bases fit TRBD1. CDR3 sequence: CATSLFGTGGNQPQHF. CDR3 in DNA: TGTGCCACCAGCCTTTTCGGCACAGGGGGCAATCAGCCCCAGCATTTT. The full variable domain, with the rest looked up from reference TRBV15 and TRBJ1-5, is DAMVIQNPRYQVTQFGKPVTLSCSQTLNHNVMYWYQQKSSQAPKLLFHYYDKDFNNEADTPDNFQSRRPNTSFCFLDIRSPGLGDTAMYLCATSLFGTGGNQPQHFGDGTRLSIL.